A selection of T cell receptor beta chains follows, all from one sample in a study of blood T cell repertoires in COVID-19. Clones were sequenced by immunoSEQ multiplex PCR, and TCRdb holds only the in-frame ones, with some missing. Among roughly 200,000 clones listed, 70% to 90% were seen once. The sequencing sample was made of peripheral blood. These receptors all stem from a man at least 80 years old with acute or convalescent COVID-19. Each CDR3 is given with its conserved first and last residue. A D gene is named only where the DNA matches it firmly. Part of the rows lack a size; the others show once, few, many or a class for expanded clones.

TRBV24-1	NA	NA	TRBJ2-1	14	CATSRSGTYNEQFF	TGTGCCACCAGTCGGTCAGGGACCTACAATGAGCAGTTCTTC
TRBV3-1/TRBV3-2	NA	NA	TRBJ2-6	18	CASSQGSLGVGGANVLTF	TGTGCCAGCAGCCAAGGGTCTTTAGGGGTAGGTGGGGCCAACGTCCTGACTTTC
TRBV7-7	few	TRBD2	TRBJ2-3	15	CASSGGLAGTDTQYF	TGTGCTAGCAGCGGGGGACTAGCGGGAACAGATACGCAGTATTTT
TRBV2	few	TRBD2	TRBJ2-1	14	CASSENLLGTSILF	TGTGCCAGCAGTGAAAATCTTCTAGGGACTAGCATCCTCTTC
TRBV24-1	NA	TRBD1	TRBJ1-1	13	CATSDRGSTEAFF	TGTGCCACCAGTGACAGGGGGAGCACTGAAGCTTTCTTT
TRBV5-6	NA	TRBD1	TRBJ1-6	16	CASSLGQGIVNSPLHF	TGTGCCAGCAGCTTGGGACAGGGTATAGTTAATTCACCCCTCCACTTT
TRBV10-3	NA	NA	TRBJ2-5	16	CAISESVRSDTETQYF	TGTGCCATCAGTGAGTCGGTCCGCTCCGATACTGAGACCCAGTACTTC
TRBV18	NA	TRBD1	TRBJ2-7	15	CASSPRRTGSYEQYF	TGTGCCAGCTCACCGCGACGGACAGGATCCTACGAGCAGTACTTC
TRBV7-2	NA	NA	TRBJ2-3	12	CASRPPGDTQYF	TGTGCCAGCAGGCCGCCCGGAGATACGCAGTATTTT
TRBV24-1	NA	NA	TRBJ2-3	13	CATGGQNTDTQYF	TGTGCCACCGGTGGGCAGAACACAGATACGCAGTATTTT
TRBV12-3/TRBV12-4	NA	NA	TRBJ1-5	13	CASSRLFNQPQHF	TGTGCCAGCAGTCGACTGTTCAATCAGCCCCAGCATTTT
TRBV2	NA	TRBD1	TRBJ2-1	13	CASSRQGYNEQFF	TGTGCCAGCAGTCGACAGGGGTACAATGAGCAGTTCTTC
TRBV9	once	TRBD2	TRBJ2-3	16	CASSVGREAPPDTQYF	TGTGCCAGCAGCGTAGGACGGGAGGCCCCCCCAGATACGCAGTATTTT
TRBV19	NA	NA	TRBJ1-4	13	CASSTQPAEKLFF	TGTGCCAGTAGTACACAGCCAGCTGAAAAACTGTTTTTT
TRBV27	NA	TRBD1	TRBJ2-2	16	CASRNTGQGNTGELFF	TGTGCCAGCAGAAATACGGGACAGGGGAACACCGGGGAGCTGTTTTTT
TRBV14	NA	NA	TRBJ2-6	15	CASSNRRAGANVLTF	TGTGCCAGCAGCAACAGGAGGGCCGGGGCCAACGTCCTGACTTTC
TRBV18	NA	NA	TRBJ1-1	15	CASSPPTTGRTEAFF	TGTGCCAGCTCACCGCCAACCACAGGGCGCACTGAAGCTTTCTTT
TRBV18	once	NA	TRBJ2-2	14	CASSPPVQVGELFF	TGTGCCAGCTCACCACCGGTTCAGGTCGGGGAGCTGTTTTTT
TRBV12-3/TRBV12-4	few	NA	TRBJ1-1	13	CASSPQQGTEAFF	TGTGCCAGCAGTCCCCAGCAGGGTACTGAAGCTTTCTTT
TRBV27	NA	TRBD2	TRBJ2-1	12	CASSLRGVEQFF	TGTGCCAGCAGTTTACGGGGGGTAGAGCAGTTCTTC
TRBV14	NA	NA	TRBJ1-3	14	CASSQRVTGNTIYF	TGTGCCAGCAGCCAACGGGTTACTGGAAACACCATATATTTT
TRBV3-1/TRBV3-2	NA	NA	TRBJ1-1	12	CASSPARGEAFF	TGTGCCAGCAGCCCCGCAAGGGGAGAAGCTTTCTTT
TRBV30	NA	NA	TRBJ1-4	12	CAWSLGGEKLFF	TGTGCCTGGAGCTTGGGGGGGGAAAAACTGTTTTTT
TRBV5-5	NA	TRBD2	TRBJ2-7	20	CASSLGLGLAGGGGSYEQYF	TGTGCCAGCAGCCTGGGCCTGGGGCTAGCGGGAGGAGGAGGCTCCTACGAGCAGTACTTC
TRBV19	few	TRBD1	TRBJ1-5	14	CAGSQGGWGQPQHF	TGTGCCGGCTCTCAGGGGGGATGGGGACAGCCCCAGCATTTT
TRBV24-1	NA	TRBD1	TRBJ2-1	16	CATSEATGDTYNEQFF	TGTGCCACCAGTGAAGCAACAGGGGACACCTACAATGAGCAGTTCTTC
TRBV10-3	NA	NA	TRBJ1-1	14	CAISARGFGTEAFF	TGTGCCATCAGTGCAAGGGGGTTTGGGACTGAAGCTTTCTTT
TRBV11-2	NA	NA	TRBJ2-2	15	CASSFAPRDTGELFF	TGTGCCAGCAGCTTCGCTCCCCGGGACACCGGGGAGCTGTTTTTT
TRBV28	NA	TRBD1	TRBJ2-7	15	CASSSLQGGGYEQYF	TGTGCCAGCAGTTCCCTACAGGGGGGTGGGTACGAGCAGTACTTC
TRBV14	NA	TRBD2	TRBJ2-7	17	CASSQWGGSRSVYEQYF	TGTGCCAGCAGCCAATGGGGGGGTAGCCGGTCGGTTTACGAGCAGTACTTC
TRBV19	NA	NA	TRBJ1-4	12	CASRDRNEKLFF	TGTGCCAGTAGGGACAGAAATGAAAAACTGTTTTTT
TRBV5-1	NA	NA	TRBJ2-1	12	CASSFFGNEQFF	TGCGCCAGCAGCTTTTTCGGGAATGAGCAGTTCTTC
TRBV6-1	NA	NA	TRBJ1-2	14	CASSEGAGPRGYTF	TGTGCCAGCAGTGAAGGAGCCGGCCCGCGGGGCTACACCTTC
TRBV2	NA	NA	TRBJ1-3	14	CASNPGGTGNTIYF	TGTGCCAGCAACCCGGGAGGAACTGGAAACACCATATATTTT
TRBV5-5	NA	NA	TRBJ1-1	14	CASSPLLLNTEAFF	TGTGCCAGCAGCCCCCTCCTTCTGAACACTGAAGCTTTCTTT
TRBV27	NA	NA	TRBJ1-6	16	CASSFTGSSYNSPLHF	TGTGCCAGCAGTTTTACCGGGAGCTCCTATAATTCACCCCTCCACTTT
TRBV6-5	NA	NA	TRBJ2-7	13	CASSTQGIYEQYF	TGTGCCAGCAGTACCCAGGGGATCTACGAGCAGTACTTC
TRBV24-1	NA	NA	TRBJ2-1	15	CATSDPRRRTNEQFF	TGTGCCACCAGTGACCCCCGGCGGCGGACAAATGAGCAGTTCTTC
TRBV10-1	NA	NA	TRBJ2-3	13	CASRAGMADTQYF	TGCGCCAGCAGGGCAGGGATGGCAGATACGCAGTATTTT
TRBV25-1	NA	TRBD1	TRBJ1-3	15	CASSVTGPSGNTIYF	TGTGCCAGCAGTGTGACAGGGCCCTCTGGAAACACCATATATTTT
TRBV24-1	NA	NA	TRBJ2-5	15	CATSGFGGPGETQYF	TGTGCCACCAGTGGGTTCGGGGGGCCGGGGGAGACCCAGTACTTC
TRBV3-1/TRBV3-2	NA	TRBD2	TRBJ2-2	16	CASSHPTSGNTGELFF	TGTGCCAGCAGCCACCCGACTAGCGGGAACACCGGGGAGCTGTTTTTT
TRBV7-2	NA	NA	TRBJ2-3	13	CASSLGGTDTQYF	TGTGCCAGCAGCTTAGGAGGGACAGATACGCAGTATTTT
TRBV19	NA	NA	TRBJ1-3	17	CASSIKTQPGSGNTIYF	TGTGCCAGTAGTATAAAGACTCAGCCTGGCTCTGGAAACACCATATATTTT
TRBV7-3	NA	TRBD2	TRBJ2-2	16	CASSFKGLAGDGELFF	TGTGCCAGCAGCTTCAAAGGACTAGCGGGTGACGGGGAGCTGTTTTTT
TRBV5-1	NA	TRBD1	TRBJ1-2	13	CASSSGQGYGYTF	TGCGCCAGCAGCTCCGGACAGGGATATGGCTACACCTTC
TRBV27	NA	TRBD1	TRBJ2-1	15	CASRRGQGPYNEQFF	TGTGCCAGCAGGCGGGGACAGGGCCCCTACAATGAGCAGTTCTTC
TRBV2	NA	TRBD1	TRBJ1-4	14	CASRGQGSGEKLFF	TGTGCCAGCCGCGGACAGGGGAGTGGAGAAAAACTGTTTTTT
TRBV2	NA	TRBD2	TRBJ2-1	14	CASSVLAGEGEQFF	TGTGCCAGCAGTGTTCTAGCGGGAGAGGGTGAGCAGTTCTTC
TRBV10-3	few	NA	TRBJ1-1	13	CAISGQANTEAFF	TGTGCCATCAGTGGGCAGGCAAACACTGAAGCTTTCTTT